This TCR beta chain originates from a study of T cell responses to AZD1222 COVID-19 vaccine. Across the study: Pooled together were second doses at about 4 or about 12 weeks.

The CDR3 sequence is 13 residues long. Per germline, CDR1 GTSNPN and CDR2 SVGIG (reference sequence). V was clipped by 0 bases and J by 4 bases, with 7 bases between them. Study-wide points: Repertoires were obtained only post-peak T cell response. Following two doses of AZD1222, Spike-specific TCR breadth and depth rose.

About this clone itself: Its antigen is undetermined. The same CDR3 can be traced to other DNA sequences in this sample.

Sequencing used immunoSEQ multiplex PCR; TCRdb keeps in-frame clones, though not all of them. The sample includes around 99,000 clones, roughly nine tenths of them seen just once. Material: peripheral blood, obtained on day 0 of AZD1222 vaccination. The chain combines TRBV30 with TRBJ1-5; D uncertain. This sequence originates from an adult in good health. The CDR3, as DNA: TGTGCCTGGAGTGTGACGGAAAATCAGCCCCAGCATTTT. It specifies CAWSVTENQPQHF.